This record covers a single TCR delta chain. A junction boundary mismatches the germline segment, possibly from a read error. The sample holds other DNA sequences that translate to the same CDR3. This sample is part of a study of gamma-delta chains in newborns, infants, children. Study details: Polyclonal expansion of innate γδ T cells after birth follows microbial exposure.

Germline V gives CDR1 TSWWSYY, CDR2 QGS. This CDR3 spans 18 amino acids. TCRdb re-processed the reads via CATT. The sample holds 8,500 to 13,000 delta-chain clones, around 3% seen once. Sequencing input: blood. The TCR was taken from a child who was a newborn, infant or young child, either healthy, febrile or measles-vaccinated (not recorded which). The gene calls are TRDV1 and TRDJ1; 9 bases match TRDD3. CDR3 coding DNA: TGCGCTCTTGGGCCAATTCCTACTTCTGGGGGATACACCGATAAACTCATCTTT. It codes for CALGPIPTSGGYTDKLIF.